Listed here are 16 T cell receptor beta chains from one sample, sequenced in a study of blood T cell repertoires in COVID-19. Data came from immunoSEQ multiplex PCR; TCRdb stores just in-frame clones and leaves some out. The table records approximately 220,000 clones, roughly 80% of them present only once. Sequenced input: peripheral blood. The receptors come from an elderly woman with acute or convalescent COVID-19.

The J gene is TRBJ1-1, the V gene TRBV7-9; maybe TRBD1 (6 bases). Germline CDR1 reads SEHNR; CDR2 reads FQNEAQ (reference sequence). Trimming cost V 5 bases and J 3 bases, with 19 bases left between them. This CDR3 comprises 16 residues. CDR3 DNA: TGTGCCAGCAGCCAACGGTTGGGGGCCGTGGACACTGAAGCTTTCTTT. Its protein is CASSQRLGAVDTEAFF.

V gene TRBV5-1 combines with J gene TRBJ2-1, with 11 positions matching TRBD2. This CDR3 is built from 19 residues. V trimming: 7 bases; J trimming: 4 bases; junction bases outside the gene matches: 19. Germline CDR1 is SGHRS and CDR2 is YFSETQ. The CDR3 nucleotides are TGCGCCAGCTTTCTCAAGGACCCTAGCGGGAGGCCTCTTTACAATGAGCAGTTCTTC. This sequence encodes CASFLKDPSGRPLYNEQFF.

This clone was seen more than once but under ten times. The rearrangement links TRBV27 to TRBJ1-1; TRBD1 might be the D (6 bases). Trimming removed 3 bases from V and 2 bases from J, with 13 bases in between. Germline CDR1 is MNHEY and CDR2 is SMNVEV (reference sequence). This CDR3 is 15 amino acids long. The CDR3 nucleotides read TGTGCCAGCAGTTTCCAACTGACAGGTAACACTGAAGCTTTCTTT. Its translation is CASSFQLTGNTEAFF.

This clone appeared a few times. The V call is TRBV2, the J call TRBJ1-4; the match to TRBD1 covers 9 bases. Germline CDR1 is SNHLY and CDR2 is FYNNEI. With 6 bases clipped from V and 10 bases from J, the junction kept 9 bases outside the gene matches. This CDR3 has 14 residues. The DNA of the CDR3 is TGTGCCAGCAGGGTACAGGGGGCGCGAGGAAAACTGTTTTTT. Protein product: CASRVQGARGKLFF. The full variable domain, with the rest looked up from reference TRBV2 and TRBJ1-4, is EPEVTQTPSHQVTQMGQEVILRCVPISNHLYFYWYRQILGQKVEFLVSFYNNEISEKSEIFDDQFSVERPDGSNFTLKIRSTKLEDSAMYFCASRVQGARGKLFFGSGTQLSVL.

This clone appeared a single time. This chain links TRBV7-9 with TRBJ2-7, with TRBD1 matching over 8 bases. This CDR3 spans 14 amino acids. Trimming at V came to 7 bases and at J to 0 bases, leaving 5 bases not matched to a gene. Germline CDR1 SEHNR, CDR2 FQNEAQ (reference sequence). CDR3 DNA: TGTGCCAGCAACCGACAGGGGCTCTCCTACGAGCAGTACTTC. Encoded protein: CASNRQGLSYEQYF.

The rearrangement uses TRBV28 and TRBJ2-7; tentatively, D is TRBD1 (5 bases). This CDR3 is built from 14 residues. CDR1 is MDHEN, CDR2 SYDVKM, per germline. Trimming cost V 3 bases and J 2 bases, with 11 bases left between them. CDR3 bases: TGTGCCAGCAGTTTCGGCAGGGTACCCTACGAGCAGTACTTC. Protein: CASSFGRVPYEQYF.

This clone appeared a single time. V and J are TRBV5-1 and TRBJ2-7; TRBD1 might be the D (7 bases). CDR3 length: 16 residues. V lost 0 bases to trimming and J lost 3 bases, with 16 bases between them. Germline-derived CDR1 and CDR2 are SGHRS and YFSETQ. As DNA, the CDR3 is TGCGCCAGCAGCTTGGGGGATGGAGGGGGCGTCTACGAGCAGTACTTC. Its translation: CASSLGDGGGVYEQYF.

CDR3 residues: CASSVGTGGGEAFF. In DNA form, the CDR3 reads TGCGCCAGCAGCGTCGGGACAGGGGGCGGTGAAGCTTTCTTT. V gene TRBV5-1 combines with J gene TRBJ1-1; 12 positions match TRBD1. The length of the CDR3 is 14 residues. CDR1 and CDR2 (germline): SGHRS, YFSETQ. The V gene end was trimmed by 4 bases and the J gene end by 7 bases; junction bases not matched to a gene: 5.

This clone was detected only a few times. The chain couples TRBV6-1 to TRBJ1-5, with TRBD1 matching 8 bases. Unmatched junction bases numbered 4, after V lost 2 bases and J lost 4 bases. The CDR3 runs 15 residues. Germline V CDR1 and CDR2: MNHNS, SASEGT. CDR3 protein: CASSERTGLNQPQHF. The CDR3 DNA sequence: TGTGCCAGCAGTGAAAGGACAGGGTTAAATCAGCCCCAGCATTTT.

This clone occurred once. This CDR3 reads CASSRGLAGGLGNEQFF. CDR3 sequence (DNA): TGTGCCAGCAGTCGGGGACTAGCGGGAGGGCTGGGCAATGAGCAGTTCTTC. The V and J genes are TRBV9 and TRBJ2-1; 16 nucleotides align to TRBD2. Trimming took 5 bases from V and 6 from J; bases not matched to a gene: 8. The CDR3 length is 17 residues. Per the germline V gene, CDR1 is SGDLS and CDR2 is YYNGEE. Variable domain in full (rest from reference TRBV9 and TRBJ2-1): DSGVTQTPKHLITATGQRVTLRCSPRSGDLSVYWYQQSLDQGLQFLIQYYNGEERAKGNILERFSAQQFPDLHSELNLSSLELGDSALYFCASSRGLAGGLGNEQFFGPGTRLTVL.

This clone was recorded only once. The genes are TRBV5-1 and TRBJ1-6; D possibly corresponds to TRBD1 (6 bases). This CDR3 comprises 14 residues. Germline loops: CDR1 SGHRS, CDR2 YFSETQ. Trimming removed 1 base from V and 10 bases from J, with 12 bases in between. The DNA of the CDR3 is TGCGCCAGCAGCTTGAGCCAGGGGAGCTCACCCCTCCACTTT. Protein: CASSLSQGSSPLHF.

The V and J genes are TRBV7-2 and TRBJ2-1; D is perhaps TRBD1 (5 bases). The CDR3 runs to 15 residues. Germline CDR1 SGHTA, CDR2 FQGNSA. Trimming removed 1 base from V and 2 bases from J, with 9 bases in between. CDR3 nucleotide sequence: TGTGCCAGCAGCTTAGGTTTGGGGCCCTACAATGAGCAGTTCTTC. Protein product: CASSLGLGPYNEQFF.

This clone was found a few times. The chain combines TRBV7-9 with TRBJ2-3; D is possibly TRBD1 (6 bases). V was trimmed by 10 bases and J by 2 bases, leaving 16 bases between them. Germline CDR1 reads SEHNR; CDR2 reads FQNEAQ (reference sequence). This CDR3 comprises 14 residues. The CDR3 loop is CATTSGTNTDTQYF. For the CDR3, the DNA is TGTGCCACCACCTCCGGGACAAACACAGATACGCAGTATTTT.

As DNA, the CDR3 is TGTGCCAGCAGTGAAGCGGGAGGCTCCTACAATGAGCAGTTCTTC. Translated, it gives CASSEAGGSYNEQFF. The J gene is TRBJ2-1, the V gene TRBV6-1; a weak D match, TRBD2 (6 bases). Germline V gives CDR1 MNHNS, CDR2 SASEGT. The CDR3 runs to 15 residues. The germline V and J ends were trimmed by 0 bases and 0 bases, with 6 bases remaining between them.

The chain combines TRBV19 with TRBJ2-3; 12 bases agree with TRBD2. The germline gives CDR1 LNHDA, CDR2 SQIVND (reference sequence). With V trimmed by 6 bases and J by 3 bases, 1 base remained unmatched. CDR3 length equals 14 residues. CDR3 in amino acids: CASSGLAGTDTQYF. The CDR3 DNA follows: TGTGCCAGTAGCGGACTAGCGGGGACAGATACGCAGTATTTT.

This rearrangement joins TRBV5-4 to TRBJ2-3; 8 bases are shared with TRBD1. The CDR3 length is 15 residues. Trimming cost V 1 base and J 4 bases; bases outside gene matches: 5. CDR1 is SGHNT and CDR2 is YYREEE in the germline V gene (reference sequence). The DNA for the CDR3 is TGTGCCAGCAGCTTGCTGGGACAGGTTGCAGATACGCAGTATTTT. It translates to CASSLLGQVADTQYF.